This TCR beta chain was sequenced in a study of T cell responses to AZD1222 COVID-19 vaccine. Study results and limitations: Donors in the cohort were predominantly white British and more often female, and clonal diversity was possibly underestimated. Along spike, vaccine-associated CD4 TCRs were found throughout, with dominance at 160-218 and 743-854. Reports say nearly half of spike-specific TCRs go after unmutated variant regions. The study identified only five to seven AZD1222 recipients as seropositive at baseline.

This clone occurred once. What it binds is not known. This table comes from immunoSEQ multiplex PCR, and its TCRdb copy is limited to in-frame clones, with some not included. The sample lists 95,000 to 110,000 clones, about 87% seen once, with over 7.5% in the top ten. This sample comprised peripheral blood, obtained on day 0 of AZD1222 vaccination. The source of this sequence is an adult in good health.

CDR3 region: CASSLGRTGEEQYF. CDR3 coding DNA: TGTGCCAGCAGCTTAGGACGGACAGGGGAAGAGCAGTACTTC. V is TRBV7-2 and J is TRBJ2-7, with 9 bases fitting TRBD1. Per the germline V gene, CDR1 is SGHTA and CDR2 is FQGNSA. The CDR3 length is 14 residues. The V segment lost 1 base and the J segment 7 bases; nucleotides outside the gene matches: 5.